The rows below give T cell receptor beta chains drawn from one sample of a study of blood T cell repertoires in COVID-19. The data were produced by immunoSEQ multiplex PCR, yet TCRdb's version contains in-frame clones alone and is incomplete. The sample includes roughly 76,000 clones, about four fifths of them seen just once. The sample comprised peripheral blood. The receptor source for this set is a man between 65 and 85 years old with acute or convalescent COVID-19. Both conserved end residues are trimmed from each CDR3. The D gene is left open where the match is weak. The size entry is marked missing in some rows and otherwise reads once, few, many or a size class.

TRBD2,11,TRBV12-3/TRBV12-4,NA,ASHSGGTDTQY
TRBD2,14,TRBV5-1,NA,ASSLGGGSLAYEQY
TRBD1,12,TRBV9,NA,ASSDRTGVYGYT
NA,12,TRBV7-2,NA,ASSSRTAGETQY
TRBD1,13,TRBV27,NA,ASSFRDRINYGYT
TRBD1,12,TRBV5-1,NA,ASSLRTGVDEQY
TRBD2,14,TRBV11-2,NA,ASSLDFGEGTGELF
NA,12,TRBV7-3,NA,ASSSPGGANVLT
NA,12,TRBV28,NA,ASSLPQGGVGYT
TRBD2,14,TRBV24-1,few,ATSDGPGTKYNEQF
NA,10,TRBV3-1/TRBV3-2,NA,ASSQVSETQY
NA,11,TRBV6-5,NA,ASSSQEFFEQF
NA,14,TRBV5-4,NA,ASSLVGGMGDTEAF
TRBD1,12,TRBV7-2,NA,ASSDRDRGQPQH
NA,11,TRBV25-1,NA,ASSPQINYGYT
NA,13,TRBV4-3,NA,ASSQNLAGTDTQY
TRBD1,15,TRBV27,NA,ASSRLPGQAAAEEQY
NA,12,TRBV5-1,NA,ASSLAGREETQY
TRBD1,12,TRBV7-2,NA,ASSLVQGATEAF
NA,13,TRBV25-1,NA,ASSVRRGSTGELF
TRBD2,12,TRBV3-1/TRBV3-2,NA,ASSQAGGAETQY
NA,12,TRBV10-3,NA,AISESNRAYEQY
TRBD2,13,TRBV29-1,few,SVEGISGKADTQY
TRBD1,15,TRBV11-3,NA,ASSLGSRTGSGGELF
TRBD2,17,TRBV20-1,NA,SASRPPGVAGGLTDTQY
NA,14,TRBV7-9,few,ASSSAKDRGTGELF
TRBD1,11,TRBV9,NA,ASSGTGGREQY
NA,16,TRBV9,few,ASSVAERPSSYNSPLH
NA,13,TRBV28,NA,ASAFSPQGNTEAF
NA,11,TRBV29-1,few,SVAGGFDQPQH
NA,17,TRBV6-2/TRBV6-3,NA,ASSYKIPRHLQPYNEQF
TRBD2,14,TRBV19,few,ASSVGTSVNTGELF
NA,11,TRBV19,NA,ASRLSDTEPQH
TRBD1,16,TRBV27,NA,ASSDKGALLGVNYGYT
TRBD1,14,TRBV28,NA,ASSFGTGASREPQH
NA,15,TRBV4-2,once,ASSPEGRHTSRTEAF
NA,12,TRBV6-2/TRBV6-3,NA,ASSSLEAGNEQF
NA,10,TRBV6-5,few,ASSSQRQPQH
TRBD1,13,TRBV18,NA,ASSPAQGASYEQY
TRBD1,13,TRBV7-9,few,ASSGRDSLLYGYT
TRBD2,13,TRBV9,NA,ASNPGLPNTGELF
NA,10,TRBV10-3,NA,AISEPGTGGY
NA,13,TRBV5-6,NA,ASSMDPGGHYGYT
TRBD1,12,TRBV27,NA,ASSPGQGGNEQF
NA,14,TRBV27,NA,ASSLSPSGGSTEAF
NA,12,TRBV7-9,NA,ASTNQGGGTEAF
NA,13,TRBV5-4,NA,ASSLMQGSTGELF
NA,12,TRBV5-1,NA,ASSPYGGTGELF
TRBD2,14,TRBV5-1,once,ASSPGLAGVTGELF
NA,13,TRBV5-1,few,ASSLAGESNQPQH
NA,12,TRBV28,NA,ASGLSTGGNTIY
NA,12,TRBV9,NA,ASSVGGPYEKLF
TRBD1,14,TRBV7-6,once,ASSLEGQGEGGILT
NA,13,TRBV5-1,few,ASSLKEGDGNGYT
TRBD1,14,TRBV18,NA,ASSPGQGTSNQPQH
TRBD1,10,TRBV18,few,AGTGNTGELF
TRBD2,12,TRBV27,NA,ASSLYREANTQY